Below, 14 T cell receptor beta chains from the same sample are listed, as sequenced in a study of T cells in Graves' hyperthyroidism and ophthalmopathy. Researchers took RNA transcripts and amplified the TCR beta CDR3 regions from them. In the first-round RT-PCR of the TCR CDR3, the HTBI primer set was used. Each CDR3 protein is one row after TCRdb ran MiXCR on the multiplex PCR reads. The sample contains fewer than 500,000 distinct CDR3 sequences, approximately 13% of which appear only once. Sequenced input: blood. Receptors originate from a man under 40 with Graves' hyperthyroidism that later progressed to Graves' ophthalmopathy.

The sample holds many counts of this clonotype. The chain uses TRBV12-5 and TRBJ1-2; no firm D call. Trimming stripped 2 bases from V and 5 bases from J, with 9 bases between. This CDR3 comprises 13 residues. Germline CDR1 reads LGHNT; CDR2 reads FRNRAP. DNA of the CDR3: TGTGCTAGTGGTTTGATAGTGGGGTATGGCTACACCTTC. Residues: CASGLIVGYGYTF.

This chain joins TRBV4-1 and TRBJ1-2; D ambiguous. Trimming pared 1 base from V and 4 bases from J, leaving 13 bases between. The CDR3 length is 15 residues. CDR1 MGHRA and CDR2 YSYEKL come from the germline V gene. Here the CDR3 DNA reads TGCGCCAGCAGCCAAGTGGGGAGGTCGGCCTATGGCTACACCTTC. It encodes CASSQVGRSAYGYTF.

The J gene is TRBJ2-7, the V gene TRBV7-2; TRBD1 is a possible D gene (5 bases). This CDR3 has 13 residues. Trimming removed 2 bases from V and 7 bases from J, with 12 bases in between. Germline V gives CDR1 SGHTA, CDR2 FQGNSA. The CDR3, as DNA: TGTGCCAGCAGCTTACGACAGAATGGGGAGCAGTACTTC. It yields the protein CASSLRQNGEQYF.

This clonotype showed up many times. The chain links TRBV20-1 to TRBJ1-5; the D is unclear. CDR3 length: 12 residues. With 7 bases removed from V and 3 bases from J, the gap between germline ends came to 10 bases. From germline, CDR1 is DFQATT and CDR2 SNEGSKA (reference sequence). The CDR3 DNA reads as TGCAGTGTAGCAGGTCCCAATCAGCCCCAGCATTTT. This encodes CSVAGPNQPQHF.

In this sample, this clonotype turned up many times. The chain joins TRBV7-9 to TRBJ1-4; D perhaps matches TRBD1 (5 bases). Trimming took 5 bases from V and 4 from J, leaving 14 bases between them. Germline CDR1 SEHNR, CDR2 FQNEAQ (reference sequence). This CDR3 has 15 residues. The CDR3 bases are TGTGCCAGCAGCCCAGGGTCGGGGTTTAATGAAAAACTGTTTTTT. It is translated as CASSPGSGFNEKLFF.

This clonotype was recorded at least ten times. This sequence joins TRBV27 and TRBJ2-2; D may be TRBD1 (6 bases). Germline V gene data show CDR1 as MNHEY and CDR2 as SMNVEV (reference sequence). The CDR3 covers 14 residues. Trimming stripped 5 bases from V and 5 bases from J, with 12 bases between. The DNA of the CDR3 is TGTGCCAGCAGTATAGACAGGTGGACCGGGGAGCTGTTTTTT. Residues: CASSIDRWTGELFF.

This chain joins TRBV5-1 and TRBJ2-1; TRBD1 aligns across 7 bases. CDR1 and CDR2 from the germline V gene are SGHRS and YFSETQ. Trimming cost V 1 base and J 2 bases; bases outside gene matches: 12. The CDR3 is made up of 18 amino acids. This chain's CDR3 is CASSLTGVGAGPYNEQFF. The DNA of the CDR3 is TGCGCCAGCAGCTTGACAGGGGTGGGTGCAGGCCCCTACAATGAGCAGTTCTTC.

The gene calls are TRBV27 and TRBJ1-5, with 7 positions matching TRBD1. The CDR3 has 15 amino acids. Germline V gene sequence: CDR1 MNHEY, CDR2 SMNVEV (reference sequence). J lost 4 bases, V lost 0 bases, and 3 bases had no gene match. The DNA for the CDR3 is TGTGCCAGCAGTTTATCGGGGACAGTGAATCAGCCCCAGCATTTT. Translating gives CASSLSGTVNQPQHF.

This clonotype was counted only a few times. This rearrangement joins TRBV5-5 to TRBJ1-4; the D is unclear. Deletions cut 0 bases from V and 12 bases from J, with 12 bases between. Germline loops: CDR1 SGHKS, CDR2 YYEKEE (reference sequence). The CDR3 extends over 13 amino acids. The CDR3: CASSLGTRTELFF. CDR3 DNA sequence: TGTGCCAGCAGCTTGGGGACCCGAACGGAACTGTTTTTT.

This chain joins TRBV5-4 and TRBJ2-1; 8 bases map to TRBD1. With 6 bases clipped from V and 3 bases from J, the junction kept 11 bases outside the gene matches. Per germline, CDR1 SGHNT and CDR2 YYREEE (reference sequence). This CDR3 spans 16 amino acids. The CDR3 is CASIGETGANYNEQFF. CDR3 sequence (DNA): TGTGCCAGCATCGGCGAGACAGGGGCAAACTACAATGAGCAGTTCTTC.

This clonotype was counted ten times or more. The chain carries TRBV12-3 or TRBV12-4 and TRBJ2-1, with no clear D. This CDR3 has 12 amino acids. V dropped 2 bases and J dropped 12 bases, with 11 bases sitting between them. CDR3 amino acids: CASSLLGTPQFF. The DNA for the CDR3 is TGTGCCAGCAGTTTATTGGGAACCCCGCAGTTCTTC.

Turning to this clonotype: This may arise from a read error, as a much more abundant clone is one base away. The V gene is TRBV2, the J gene TRBJ2-7; D not certain. This CDR3 region has 13 residues. Trimming pared 5 bases from V and 3 bases from J, leaving 11 bases between. Germline V gene data show CDR1 as SNHLY and CDR2 as FYNNEI. The CDR3 coding sequence is TGTGCCAGCAGTCCACATTACGGCTACGAGCAGTACTTC. Translated, it gives CASSPHYGYEQYF.

This clonotype was counted many times. The chain recombines TRBV9 with TRBJ2-3; D is uncertain. There are 15 residues in the CDR3. Trimming pared 0 bases from V and 3 bases from J, leaving 11 bases between. Per germline, CDR1 SGDLS and CDR2 YYNGEE. DNA for the CDR3: TGTGCCAGCAGCGTAGATCTGGGGTTGACAGATACGCAGTATTTT. Encoded protein: CASSVDLGLTDTQYF.

J is TRBJ1-1 and V is TRBV9; D remains unclear. Germline V CDR1 and CDR2: SGDLS, YYNGEE. The CDR3 is 13 residues long. Deletions cut 0 bases from V and 3 bases from J, with 6 bases between. CDR3 residues: CASSVAWDTEAFF. The CDR3 DNA follows: TGTGCCAGCAGCGTAGCCTGGGACACTGAAGCTTTCTTT.